These 4 T cell receptor beta chains were sequenced from one sample in a study of T cell repertoires in cytomegalovirus infection. TCRdb recomputed calls from the reads with MiXCR, one row per CDR3 protein. The repertoire holds 680,000 or so distinct CDR3 sequences, 35% to 45% seen once, with around 2.8% in the top ten. The sequenced sample consisted of PBMCs. The receptors originated from a human donor in good health (CMV status not recorded). Some clones in this sample may be carry-over from other donors' samples.

This chain joins TRBV12-3 or TRBV12-4 and TRBJ2-1, with D possibly being TRBD2 (6 bases). CDR3 length: 16 residues. The V and J ends lost 5 bases and 2 bases respectively, with 16 bases between them. Here the CDR3 DNA reads TGTGCCAGCAGTCTCTCGGCCGGGGGAGCCTACAATGAGCAGTTCTTC. Its protein product is CASSLSAGGAYNEQFF.

This clonotype was recorded a few times. This rearrangement joins TRBV28 to TRBJ2-7; D possibly corresponds to TRBD1 (5 bases). The CDR3 totals 15 residues. Germline V gene sequence: CDR1 MDHEN, CDR2 SYDVKM. V was clipped by 4 bases and J by 3 bases, with 16 bases between them. CDR3 loop: CASSSTTRQLYEQYF. In DNA, the CDR3 is TGTGCCAGCAGTTCCACAACGAGACAGCTCTACGAGCAGTACTTC.

The chain recombines TRBV9 with TRBJ2-5; D remains unclear. Per the germline V gene, CDR1 is SGDLS and CDR2 is YYNGEE. The CDR3 extends over 17 amino acids. V lost 3 bases to trimming and J lost 5 bases, with 23 bases between them. Here the CDR3 DNA reads TGTGCCAGCAGCGAGGGCCCCCCGTTTAGATCCGAGGAGACCCAGTACTTC. Translating gives CASSEGPPFRSEETQYF.

This clonotype was counted a few times. The V gene is TRBV19, the J gene TRBJ2-2; D gene ambiguous. The V gene lost 7 bases and the J gene lost 2 bases, with 8 bases spanning the gap. This CDR3 region has 13 residues. Germline lookup yields CDR1 LNHDA and CDR2 SQIVND (reference sequence). The CDR3 spells CASKWTNTGELFF. The DNA of the CDR3 is TGTGCCAGTAAATGGACCAACACCGGGGAGCTGTTTTTT.